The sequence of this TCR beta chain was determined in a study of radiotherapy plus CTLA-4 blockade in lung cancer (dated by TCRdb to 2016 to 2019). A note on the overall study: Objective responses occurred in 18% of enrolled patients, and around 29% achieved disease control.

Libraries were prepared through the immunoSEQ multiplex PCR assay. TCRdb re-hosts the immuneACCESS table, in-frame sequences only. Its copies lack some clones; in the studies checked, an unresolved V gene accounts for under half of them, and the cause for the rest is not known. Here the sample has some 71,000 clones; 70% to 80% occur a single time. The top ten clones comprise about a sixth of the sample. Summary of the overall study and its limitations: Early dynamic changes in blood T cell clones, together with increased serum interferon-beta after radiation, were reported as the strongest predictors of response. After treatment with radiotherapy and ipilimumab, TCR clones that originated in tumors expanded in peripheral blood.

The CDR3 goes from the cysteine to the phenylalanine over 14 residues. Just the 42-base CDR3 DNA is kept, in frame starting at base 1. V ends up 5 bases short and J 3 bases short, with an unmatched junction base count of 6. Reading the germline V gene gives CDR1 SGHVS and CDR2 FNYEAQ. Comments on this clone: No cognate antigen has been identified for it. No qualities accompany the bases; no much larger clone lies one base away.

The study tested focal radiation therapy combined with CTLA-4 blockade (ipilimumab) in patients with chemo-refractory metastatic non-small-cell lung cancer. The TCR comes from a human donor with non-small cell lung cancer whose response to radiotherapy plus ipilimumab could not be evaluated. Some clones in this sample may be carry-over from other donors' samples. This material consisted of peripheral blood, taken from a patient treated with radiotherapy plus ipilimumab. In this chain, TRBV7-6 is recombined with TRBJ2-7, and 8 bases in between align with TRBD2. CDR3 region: CASSDRSGGYEQYF. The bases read TGTGCCAGCAGCGATCGAAGCGGGGGCTACGAGCAGTACTTC.